This TCR beta chain stems from a study of beta chain features in type 1 diabetes. Sorted populations were all over 98% pure. TCRB transcripts that were expressed got sequenced, as all of the isolated RNA had been reverse transcribed. Here immunoSEQ multiplex PCR was the method, and the copy in TCRdb shows in-frame clones only, minus some. The sample records 450,000 to 550,000 clones, about 32% being singletons. Study-wide results and limits: The cDNA sequencing approach could over-represent high-TCR-expressing cells. Among patients with Type 1 diabetes, TCRB CDR3s were moderately but significantly shorter in every one of the four CD4+ subsets.

This clone was picked up a small number of times. The antigen is unknown. The source of this sequence is a man between 18 and 29 years old in good health. Sequenced input: naive CD4+ T cells from blood.

This CDR3 is CASPPWAGDDTDTQYF. DNA of the CDR3: TGTGCCAGCCCCCCTTGGGCGGGAGACGATACAGATACGCAGTATTTT. The V gene is TRBV28, the J gene TRBJ2-3; TRBD2 matches at 7 bases. This CDR3 spans 16 amino acids. Germline V gives CDR1 MDHEN, CDR2 SYDVKM. Germline trimming cut 8 bases from V and 3 bases from J; bases unmatched to any gene: 14.